This TCR beta chain originates from a study of PD-1 blockade in classical Hodgkin lymphoma. Time point described: cycle 4 day 1 (C4D1), after about 6 weeks of nivolumab. Following autologous stem cell transplantation, relapse occurred in every patient, and exposure to brentuximab vedotin varied. Overall study results and limits: TCR diversity at baseline was reported to be reduced in newly diagnosed patients relative to healthy donors.

The CDR3 has 16 amino acids. The junction had 10 bases not matched to a gene; V was cut back by 4 bases and J by 4 bases. CDR1 is MDHEN, CDR2 SYDVKM, per germline. Worth noting for this clone: Its antigen remains unidentified.

Profiled with immunoSEQ multiplex PCR; TCRdb holds only in-frame clones, not every one. The sample has more than 20,000 clones, about 80% seen once. The sequence was collected from a human donor with classical Hodgkin lymphoma. The source material was peripheral blood mononuclear cells (PBMCs), sampled before the fourth cycle of nivolumab. The rearrangement uses TRBV28 and TRBJ2-1, with 7 nucleotides matching TRBD1. CDR3 sequence reads: CASSSSRDSDYNEQFF. In DNA, the CDR3 is TGTGCCAGCAGTTCCTCCCGGGACAGTGATTACAATGAGCAGTTCTTC.